The entry that follows covers one T cell receptor beta chain sequence. The table lists this clone with a few counts. The target of this receptor is not known. Per-base quality was not reported, and no clone a single base away is much larger than it. This sample is drawn from a study of cytomegalovirus exposure and HLA in healthy donors (dated by TCRdb to 2016 to 2017). The study in broad terms: An earlier analysis of approximately 640 of the donors reported about 290 Gb of sequence data and 100 million to 140 million unique TCR beta sequences from about 200 million T cells. An early release covering approximately 600 HLA-typed donors comprised 250 to 350 gigabases of sequencing data and around 80 million unique TCR sequences. Of the roughly 430 genotyped donors, about 80% fell in the genetic ancestry cluster associated with self-reported Caucasian donors. The study aimed to test whether cataloging public T cell receptors could reveal signatures of past pathogen exposure. Using immunosequencing, the study profiled T cell repertoires from 666 subjects and related those repertoires to cytomegalovirus serostatus. In addition to the first cohort of around 670 subjects, a separate validation cohort of under 150 different subjects was used. The study combined high-throughput TCR immunosequencing, statistical association of individual TCRs with disease status, and machine learning to predict cytomegalovirus infection status. A later analysis re-examined previously published TCR beta repertoires from 610 or so donors and added high-resolution HLA genotyping to investigate patterns of TCR occurrence. The later analysis used no new phenotypic data to find candidate immune exposures, relying instead on TCR beta sequences and their occurrence across donors. An earlier analysis of 587 of the donors used high-throughput TCR beta sequencing to judge whether each TCR beta V gene segment behaved as functional or pseudogenic. Donor age, sex, ethnicity and CMV serostatus were compiled together with the repertoire data. Genome-wide SNP genotypes for about 65% of the roughly 670 donors were used in a later genetic analysis, which treated that subset as a discovery cohort. Every repertoire in the discovery cohort had been generated on one and the same sequencing platform. HLA typing covered class I and class II loci at four-digit resolution. The number of typed donors differed by locus: 629-630 for A, B, C, DRB1 and DQB1; about 520 for DQA1; some 590 for DPA1; and about 450 for DPB1. About five DR-DQ haplotypes were handled as single units for association and clustering, since linkage in the cohort was strong. Among some 400 genotyped donors of the cohort, an average of approximately 230,000 unique TCR beta nucleotide sequences were sequenced per donor, roughly 20% of them non-productive. Broader findings and caveats from the paper: The presence/absence analyses assumed that sequencing depth was roughly uniform across donors, and that assumption may not be true. A further reported finding was that TCR beta sequences accurately predicted the HLA-A and HLA-B alleles for most subjects in the first cohort. An earlier analysis of around 540 of the donors showed that most TCR beta V segments appeared in productive rearrangements either about 90% or about 30% of the time, which broadly matched IMGT annotations. Immune exposure information for the cohort was limited to CMV serostatus. Several of the top co-occurrence clusters appeared to be linked to parvovirus B19, influenza, CMV and Epstein-Barr virus, according to a later analysis. The classifier was reported to diagnose cytomegalovirus status with high specificity and sensitivity in both the original and validation cohorts. Strong co-occurrence of HLA alleles, especially DR and DQ, made assigning TCR associations to individual alleles difficult. Linkage disequilibrium might explain the correlated functional status among segregating V segments, but an unknown experimental factor could not be ruled out. Compared with the roughly 670-donor mean, donors in an Asian-associated ancestry cluster had fewer N-insertions in productive TCRs, according to a later genetic analysis. In a later analysis, HLA-associated TCR beta chains were found to be more clonally expanded and to have lower generation probabilities than equally common non-associated chains. Specific HLA alleles were associated with about 17,000 TCR beta sequences at a false discovery rate of 0.05 in a later analysis. A later analysis found that most CMV-associated TCR beta chains appeared HLA-restricted, with HLA associations seemingly driven largely by CMV exposure. Because the 87-base-pair reads could not distinguish some IMGT-functional V segments, including TRBV6-2 and TRBV6-3, those segments were excluded. A later analysis found that TCR association rates varied across HLA loci, with DRB1 alleles showing the most associated TCRs and HLA-C alleles the fewest. In vitro tests confirmed that a few of the cytomegalovirus-associated TCR beta chains recognize cytomegalovirus antigens. The authors suggested that the approach could potentially be extended to other disease states and immunological phenotypes. Because HLA typing was missing for some donors at each locus, association tests included only the typed subset. An association between a missense DCLRE1C variant and V-gene and J-gene trimming of TCR beta chains was found in a later genetic analysis and replicated in an independent cohort. In the study, roughly 160 TCR beta chains were listed as associated with cytomegalovirus. The cohort was sequenced for TCR beta chains only, and without alpha or paired-chain data the features that could be detected were limited. Most TCR sequences were observed very rarely across donors, whereas some public TCRs were present in many individuals. Because counts were too low, some 17 rarely observed V segments, including chromosome 9 orphons, were excluded from the earlier analysis of roughly 580 of the donors. The sequencing pipeline was judged likely to have produced a cluster of highly shared sequence variants as a technical artifact.

At the junction V is shortened by 1 base and J by 4 bases, with 9 bases in between. The CDR3 goes from the cysteine to the phenylalanine over 13 residues. Only the CDR3 portion is preserved as DNA: 39 bases, with reading frame beginning at the first base. From the germline V gene, CDR1 is SGHRS and CDR2 is YFSETQ. The cohort was made up of under 800 healthy bone marrow donors. At the time of sampling, all cohort members were nominally healthy, though unrecorded immune exposures were likely present. The donor was CMV seropositive and was included in the group of 290 or so seropositive cohort members. A peripheral blood sample was collected from each donor, and TCR beta sequencing was performed on peripheral blood mononuclear cells. Genomic DNA was extracted from the blood cell samples with the Qiagen DNeasy Blood Extraction Kit. Library preparation employed the immunoSEQ multiplex PCR assay. The multiplex PCR relied on a mix of 60 forward primers for TCR Vbeta segments and 13 reverse primers for TCR Jbeta segments. The CDR3 region of rearranged TCR beta genes was amplified from genomic DNA with a multiplex PCR assay. The Illumina HiSeq System was used to sequence the amplified TCR beta libraries as 87-base-pair reads. As for how the authors treated the data: A later analysis counted about 76 million unique TCR beta chains across the 700 or so repertoires, and some 11 million of these chains were shared by at least two donors. Raw reads were error-corrected and collapsed into unique sequences by a nearest-neighbor algorithm in which closely related sequences were merged to remove PCR and sequencing errors. CDR3 sequences were aligned to IMGT reference sequences to assign V, D and J gene segments. For a sequence to be retained, a match of at least six nucleotides was required to both a V gene segment and a J gene segment. A rearrangement counted as productive if the CDR3 had no stop codons and remained in frame with V and J, and every other rearrangement counted as non-productive. CDR3 was defined by IMGT convention, running from the second conserved V-encoded cysteine to the conserved J-encoded phenylalanine. The earlier analysis of roughly 590 of the donors excluded any sequence lacking an unambiguous match to a single V gene segment. An earlier analysis of some 610 of the donors called V segments functional above 56.7% productive rearrangements and segregating when the between-donor standard deviation exceeded 5%. A statistical classification framework was built to diagnose cytomegalovirus status from the catalog of TCR beta chain sequences. In a later analysis, TCR nucleotide sequences were compared against IMGT/GENE-DB human TR gene sequences so that V and J genes could be assigned. Using the TCRdist pipeline, a later analysis assigned CDR3 sequences along with most-parsimonious VDJ recombination scenarios. A later analysis defined each TCR beta chain by its CDR3 amino acid sequence plus V-gene family, and excluded reads lacking a unique V-gene family. As a way to deal with suspected cross-contamination and a sequencing artifact, a later analysis dropped 640 or so nucleotide sequences that were highly shared and had low generation probability. In a later analysis, a clonal expansion index for each public chain was calculated from normalized within-repertoire ranks of inferred template counts. In a later analysis, generation probabilities were computed with a VDJ recombination model fitted to out-of-frame rearrangements, and the resulting probabilities were checked against IGoR. A later analysis scored TCR-TCR, TCR-HLA and TCR-CMV co-occurrence with hypergeometric tests, applying a repertoire-size bias correction to TCR pairs. False discovery rates were estimated in a later analysis by permuting HLA or CMV assignments 20 times. A later analysis grouped co-occurring TCRs with DBSCAN, adding TCRdist sequence similarity when clustering within HLA-allele-positive subsets. Co-occurrence clustering excluded repertoires with fewer than 30,000 or more than 120,000 public chains, plus five with anomalous nucleotide sharing. TCRdb took this table from immuneACCESS and kept in-frame rearrangements with V and J called. Such tables lack part of the clones; where checked against another copy, unresolved V genes explain under half of the gap, and the rest is unexplained. The DNA gave D and trimming, while V, J and clone size come from that table. Counted in this sample were roughly 200,000 clones; 9.5% of them appeared once. The ten largest clones capture 1% to 1.5% of the sample.

Sequenced material: PBMCs. This receptor was taken from a woman in her twenties or thirties in good health and CMV-seropositive. Recombination connected TRBV5-1 to TRBJ2-7; a confident D gene designation cannot be given. The base sequence is TGCGCCAGCAGCTTGACACGGAGTTACGAGCAGTACTTC. This is translated as CASSLTRSYEQYF.